The 7 T cell receptor beta chains below come from one sample, sequenced in a study of T cells after yellow fever vaccination. TCRdb reanalysed the 5' RACE reads using MiXCR and keeps one entry per CDR3 protein. The profile shows 180,000 or so distinct CDR3 sequences, more than 9.5% of them singletons. The specimen was CD8+ T cells sorted from PBMCs, collected 15 days after the yellow fever booster vaccination. These receptors were taken from a man between 18 and 29 years old who received the YFV17D yellow fever vaccine.

In regard to this clonotype: A junction boundary mismatches the germline segment, possibly from a read error. The gene calls are TRBV20-1 and TRBJ2-4, with D unclear. This CDR3 contains 11 residues. Germline assignment: CDR1 DFQATT and CDR2 SNEGSKA (reference sequence). CDR3 loop: CIARDITIQYF. CDR3 bases: TGCATTGCTAGAGATATAACCATTCAGTACTTC.

This clonotype showed up just a few times. The gene calls are TRBV12-3 or TRBV12-4 and TRBJ2-1; 12 bases are a match to TRBD2. V shed 3 bases, J shed 7 bases, and the junction held 4 bases outside the gene matches. CDR3 size: 15 residues. CDR3 sequence reads: CASSFPSGGANEQFF. In DNA form, the CDR3 reads TGTGCCAGCAGTTTCCCTAGCGGGGGGGCAAATGAGCAGTTCTTC.

In this sample, this clonotype turned up a few times. The chain links TRBV6-1 to TRBJ2-7; D unresolved. The germline gives CDR1 MNHNS, CDR2 SASEGT. V was trimmed by 8 bases and J by 4 bases, leaving 15 bases between them. The CDR3 has 13 residues. The CDR3 loop is CASGEIYYYEQYF. CDR3 sequence (DNA): TGTGCCAGCGGGGAAATTTATTATTACGAGCAGTACTTC.

This clonotype appeared many times. V is TRBV6-2 or TRBV6-3 and J is TRBJ2-4; the D gene is possibly TRBD2 (5 bases). From germline, CDR1 is MNHEY and CDR2 SVGEGT. V was clipped by 8 bases and J by 0 bases, with 14 bases between them. The CDR3 sequence is 15 residues long. The chain's CDR3 is CASGRGLLAKNIQYF. CDR3 in DNA: TGTGCCAGCGGGAGAGGGTTACTAGCCAAAAACATTCAGTACTTC.

This clonotype was picked up a small number of times. This chain uses TRBV6-2 or TRBV6-3 with TRBJ1-2, with no clear D. The CDR3 totals 14 residues. CDR1 and CDR2 from the germline V gene are MNHEY and SVGEGT. V shed 6 bases and J shed 4 bases, with 15 bases lying between them. CDR3 sequence: CASSPSDTGYGYTF. The CDR3 region has the DNA TGTGCCAGCAGCCCCTCTGACACCGGCTATGGCTACACCTTC.

This clonotype has ten or more counts. The rearrangement uses TRBV7-3 and TRBJ2-1; 7 bases fit TRBD2. The CDR3 runs to 18 residues. The germline V gene encodes CDR1 SGHTA and CDR2 FQGTGA. V dropped 3 bases and J dropped 3; count of bases not matched to a gene: 14. The chain's CDR3 is CASSLLVGPSGDYNEQFF. CDR3 DNA sequence: TGTGCCAGCAGCTTGCTCGTAGGTCCAAGCGGGGACTACAATGAGCAGTTCTTC.

A few counts support this clonotype. The chain combines TRBV25-1 with TRBJ2-7, with D hard to call. Looked up from germline, CDR1 is MGHDK and CDR2 is SYGVNS. Trimming removed 4 bases from V and 6 bases from J, with 7 bases in between. The CDR3 is 11 amino acids. The CDR3 here is CASSVALEQYF. In DNA form, the CDR3 reads TGTGCCAGCAGTGTTGCCCTCGAGCAGTACTTC.